The T cell receptor beta chain under discussion was sequenced for a study of a mutant IDH1 vaccine in newly diagnosed glioma. Study results and caveats: Changes to the top peripheral T cell clonotypes appeared unrelated to pseudoprogression.

With V trimmed by 1 base and J by 4 bases, 13 bases remained unmatched. This CDR3 has 18 residues. Per germline, CDR1 PRHDT and CDR2 FYEKMQ (reference sequence). Time point here: week 47, end of study. Vaccinated patients received 300 ug of mutant IDH1 20-mer peptide per dose, with topical imiquimod. The repertoire was sequenced with immunoSEQ multiplex PCR; TCRdb's copy has only in-frame clones and lacks some. The sample carries approximately 60,000 clones, roughly four fifths recorded once. Notes on this clone: Antigen unknown.

The sequence came from a woman between 45 and 65 years old with glioma. The V and J genes are TRBV13 and TRBJ2-1; 7 bases fit TRBD2. The source material was PBMCs, sampled from a glioma patient whose treatment included an IDH1 peptide vaccine. The CDR3 here is CASSLERARWGGYNEQFF. CDR3 in DNA: TGTGCCAGCAGCTTAGAACGTGCGCGATGGGGGGGGTACAATGAGCAGTTCTTC.